This T cell receptor (beta chain) was documented in a study of Ad26.COV2.S vaccination and SARS-CoV-2 variants. Looking at the study overall: COV1001, an Ad26.COV2.S trial, supplied this vaccine-arm donor. Findings and caveats of the study: Vaccinated and placebo-treated recipients had similar non-spike TCR breadth. Placebo recipients trailed vaccine recipients in spike-specific TCR breadth.

Sequencing used immunoSEQ multiplex PCR; TCRdb keeps in-frame clones, though not all of them. Among 500,000 or so clones, roughly 87% were seen once, and the ten largest hold around 13%. Details on this clone: Its antigen is unidentified.

As for treatment: roughly 20 received Ad26.COV2.S at low or high dose, single or two shots; 5 received placebo; per-sample allocation not given. Samples were taken on day 63 after the first vaccine or placebo injection. CDR3 length: 13 residues. Trimming shortened V by 2 bases and J by 5 bases, and 12 bases separated the two germline ends. CDR1 is GTSNPN and CDR2 is SVGIG in the germline V gene (reference sequence). The sequence was obtained from a person between 18 and 65 years old who received the Ad26.COV2.S COVID-19 vaccine or a placebo. Sequencing used peripheral blood, obtained in a trial of Ad26.COV2.S vaccine versus placebo. The gene calls are TRBV30 and TRBJ2-5; D is possibly TRBD1 (8 bases). The CDR3 loop is CAWSHRGGETQYF. In nucleotides, the CDR3 is TGTGCCTGGAGTCACAGGGGGGGGGAGACCCAGTACTTC.